What follows are 14 T cell receptor beta chains derived from one specimen sequenced in a study of Ad26.COV2.S vaccination and SARS-CoV-2 variants. Clones were sequenced by immunoSEQ multiplex PCR, and TCRdb holds only the in-frame ones, with some missing. The sample includes hundreds of thousands of clones, about 90% of them seen just once. Indicated treatment: roughly 20 received Ad26.COV2.S at low or high dose, single or two shots; 5 received placebo; per-sample allocation not given. Material that was analyzed had been drawn on day 63 after the first vaccine or placebo injection. The sequencing here drew on peripheral blood, taken in a trial of Ad26.COV2.S vaccine versus placebo. The source of these receptors is a person aged 18-65 years who received the Ad26.COV2.S COVID-19 vaccine or a placebo.

V usage is TRBV5-1 and J usage is TRBJ2-3; 7 nucleotides align to TRBD2. Germline V gives CDR1 SGHRS, CDR2 YFSETQ. Trimming at V came to 0 bases and at J to 2 bases, leaving 6 bases not matched to a gene. CDR3 length: 16 amino acids. The CDR3, as DNA: TGCGCCAGCAGCTTGGACGCGGGAGAACCCACAGATACGCAGTATTTT. This codes for CASSLDAGEPTDTQYF.

The chain's CDR3 is CASSFRGQESGYTF. The CDR3 DNA sequence: TGTGCCAGCAGCTTTCGGGGACAGGAATCGGGCTACACCTTC. The V gene is TRBV7-8, the J gene TRBJ1-2; 8 nucleotides align to TRBD1. V shed 3 bases and J 8 bases; nucleotides not matched to a gene: 8. This CDR3 has 14 residues. CDR1 is SGHVS, CDR2 FQNEAQ, per germline. Complete variable domain (other parts from reference TRBV7-8 and TRBJ1-2): GAGVSQSPRYKVAKRGQDVALRCDPISGHVSLFWYQQALGQGPEFLTYFQNEAQLDKSGLPSDRFFAERPEGSVSTLKIQRTQQEDSAVYLCASSFRGQESGYTFGSGTRLTVV.

This sequence joins TRBV5-6 and TRBJ2-2; D is unclear. From germline, CDR1 is SGHDT and CDR2 YYEEEE. V lost 1 base, J lost 8 bases, and 3 bases lay in between. The CDR3 is 11 residues long. The chain's CDR3 is CASSLNGELFF. CDR3 bases: TGTGCCAGCAGCTTGAATGGGGAGCTGTTTTTT.

This chain joins TRBV11-2 and TRBJ2-7, with 8 bases aligning to TRBD2. After removal of 1 base from V and 2 bases from J, the junction contained 4 bases not matched to a gene. Germline assignment: CDR1 SGHAT and CDR2 FQNNGV. This CDR3 has 15 residues. The CDR3 coding sequence is TGTGCCAGCAGCTTAGGAGCGGGAGTTCCCTACGAGCAGTACTTC. Translating it yields CASSLGAGVPYEQYF.

The chain links TRBV6-5 to TRBJ1-3; 7 bases are a match to TRBD1. Germline V gene data show CDR1 as MNHEY and CDR2 as SVGAGI. The CDR3 sequence is 15 residues long. V trimming: 4 bases; J trimming: 3 bases; junction bases outside the gene matches: 6. The DNA of the CDR3 is TGTGCCAGCAGTTTCCGGACAGGCGATGGAAACACCATATATTTT. Amino acids: CASSFRTGDGNTIYF.

The chain combines TRBV19 with TRBJ2-7; tentatively, D is TRBD1 (6 bases). Germline V gene data show CDR1 as LNHDA and CDR2 as SQIVND (reference sequence). V lost 3 bases, J lost 3 bases, and 12 bases lay in between. The CDR3 covers 14 residues. CDR3 in DNA: TGTGCCAGTAGTATTACGGCAGGGGTCTACGAGCAGTACTTC. The encoded protein is CASSITAGVYEQYF. The complete variable domain, with remaining parts taken from reference TRBV19 and TRBJ2-7, reads DGGITQSPKYLFRKEGQNVTLSCEQNLNHDAMYWYRQDPGQGLRLIYYSQIVNDFQKGDIAEGYSVSREKKESFPLTVTSAQKNPTAFYLCASSITAGVYEQYFGPGTRLTVT.

In this sample, this clone turned up once. The V gene is TRBV11-2, the J gene TRBJ2-1, with 11 bases identical to TRBD2. The CDR3 covers 16 residues. The J segment lost 6 bases and the V segment lost 1 base, leaving 5 bases of the junction unmatched. Germline CDR1 SGHAT, CDR2 FQNNGV. CDR3 region: CASSLGLAGSGNEQFF. The CDR3 nucleotides are TGTGCCAGCAGCTTAGGACTAGCGGGATCCGGCAATGAGCAGTTCTTC.

This clone was seen only once. This chain links TRBV10-2 with TRBJ2-1; 11 nucleotides line up with TRBD2. This CDR3 has 14 residues. After removal of 8 bases from V and 7 bases from J, the junction contained 7 bases not matched to a gene. Germline V CDR1 and CDR2: WSHSY, SAAADI. The chain's CDR3 is CASGLAGGSNEQFF. The CDR3 coding sequence is TGCGCCAGCGGATTAGCGGGAGGGTCGAATGAGCAGTTCTTC.

V usage is TRBV27 and J usage is TRBJ2-7; 9 positions agree with TRBD2. Trimming at V came to 4 bases and at J to 5 bases, leaving 12 bases not matched to a gene. This CDR3 is 16 amino acids long. Germline CDR1 reads MNHEY; CDR2 reads SMNVEV (reference sequence). In nucleotides, the CDR3 is TGTGCCAGCAGTTCTCAGCGGGAGGACGAGGCGGACGAGCAGTACTTC. Protein: CASSSQREDEADEQYF.

The chain uses TRBV30 and TRBJ1-1; no clear D. The V gene lost 5 bases and the J gene lost 8 bases, with 12 bases spanning the gap. CDR3 length: 11 residues. Germline V gives CDR1 GTSNPN, CDR2 SVGIG (reference sequence). The CDR3 nucleotides read TGTGCCTGGTTTGGCAAGGGAGAAGCTTTCTTT. Its protein is CAWFGKGEAFF.

The chain has TRBV29-1 and TRBJ2-2, with D maybe TRBD1 (6 bases). This CDR3 spans 13 amino acids. With 8 bases removed from V and 6 bases from J, the gap between germline ends came to 16 bases. The germline V gene has CDR1 SQVTM and CDR2 ANQGSEA. The DNA for the CDR3 is TGCAGCATTACAGGGAGATATGCCGGGGAGCTGTTTTTT. This encodes CSITGRYAGELFF.

The chain links TRBV3-1 (or the pseudogene TRBV3-2) to TRBJ1-1; D remains ambiguous. V was cut by 1 base and J by 4 bases, with 4 bases left in between. The CDR3 runs to 12 residues. Germline CDR1 reads LGHDT; CDR2 reads YNNKEL (reference sequence). Written as DNA, the CDR3 is TGTGCCAGCAGCCAAGGGACCACTGAAGCTTTCTTT. It is translated as CASSQGTTEAFF.

The genes are TRBV5-1 and TRBJ2-7, with 8 bases matching TRBD1. The CDR3 is 16 amino acids. CDR1 and CDR2 (germline): SGHRS, YFSETQ. The V segment lost 2 bases and the J segment 3 bases; nucleotides outside the gene matches: 10. As DNA, the CDR3 is TGCGCCAGCAGCTTCGAACCGACAGGGGACATCTACGAGCAGTACTTC. This codes for CASSFEPTGDIYEQYF.

This rearrangement joins TRBV3-1 (or the pseudogene TRBV3-2) to TRBJ2-7; no definite D call. Germline V gene data show CDR1 as LGHDT and CDR2 as YNNKEL (reference sequence). V lost 2 bases and J lost 0, with 11 bases in between. The length of the CDR3 is 15 residues. The CDR3 sequence: CASSQTSQSSYEQYF. The CDR3 nucleotides read TGTGCCAGCAGCCAAACATCACAGTCCTCCTACGAGCAGTACTTC.